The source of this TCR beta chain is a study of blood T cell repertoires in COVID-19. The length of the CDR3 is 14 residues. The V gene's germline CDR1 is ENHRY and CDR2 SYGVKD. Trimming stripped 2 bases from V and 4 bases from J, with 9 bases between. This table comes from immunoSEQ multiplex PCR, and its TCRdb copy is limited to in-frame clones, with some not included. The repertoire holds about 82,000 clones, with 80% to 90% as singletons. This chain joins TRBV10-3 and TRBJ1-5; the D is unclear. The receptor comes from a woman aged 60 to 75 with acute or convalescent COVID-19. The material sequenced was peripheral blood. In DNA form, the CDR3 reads TGTGCCATCAGTGAGGTGCGGGGAAATCAGCCCCAGCATTTT. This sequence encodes CAISEVRGNQPQHF.